This is a list of T cell receptor beta chains from one sample in a study of human T cells and chemical hapten exposure. From the RACE reads, TCRdb called clonotypes with MiXCR, one entry per CDR3 protein. The sample consists of under 400,000 distinct CDR3 sequences, roughly 4.6% of them appearing once. The material sequenced was whole blood, taken in connection with sensitization to the hapten diphenylcyclopropenone (DPC). All receptors come from a woman in her fifties or sixties with alopecia areata. Some clones in this sample may be carry-over from other donors' samples. CDR3s include the opening cysteine and the closing phenylalanine or tryptophan. A D gene is named only where the DNA matches it firmly. Where a row states a size, it is once, few, many or the class of an expanded clone; other rows omit it.

D gene	V gene	J gene	clone size	CDR3 DNA	CDR3 protein
TRBD1	TRBV18	TRBJ1-1	few	TGTGCCAGCTCCCGGACAGGGCAAACTGAAGCTTTCTTT	CASSRTGQTEAFF
TRBD2	TRBV10-3	TRBJ2-1	-	TGTGCCATCAGTGAATATAGCGGGAGGGGCAATGAGCAGTTCTTC	CAISEYSGRGNEQFF
-	TRBV19	TRBJ2-1	few	TGTGCCAGTAGTATAGCAAGCGGAGGAAGAAATGAGCAGTTCTTC	CASSIASGGRNEQFF
TRBD1	TRBV12-3/TRBV12-4	TRBJ1-5	-	TGTGCCAGCAGGTCCGGACAGGCTAGCAATCAGCCCCAGCATTTT	CASRSGQASNQPQHF
-	TRBV12-3/TRBV12-4	TRBJ2-2	many	TGTGCCAGCACCTTGGACTATCCCGGGGAGCTGTTTTTT	CASTLDYPGELFF
TRBD2	TRBV15	TRBJ2-7	-	TGTGCCACCAGCACCTTGACTAGCGCGTCCTACGAGCAGTACTTC	CATSTLTSASYEQYF
-	TRBV29-1	TRBJ2-6	many	TGCAGCGTGGTCCCCTCTGGGGCCAACGTCCTGACTTTC	CSVVPSGANVLTF
-	TRBV6-6	TRBJ1-2	-	TGTGCCAGCAGGAGGGAGGGCTATGGCTACACCTTC	CASRREGYGYTF
TRBD2	TRBV20-1	TRBJ2-5	-	TGCAGTGCTAGAGTAGGGCGGGAGGGCCCAGGGACCCAGTACTTC	CSARVGREGPGTQYF
TRBD1	TRBV2	TRBJ2-5	few	TGTGCCAGCAGGGACGGACAGGGGACAGAGACCCAGTACTTC	CASRDGQGTETQYF
TRBD1	TRBV28	TRBJ1-2	few	TGTGCCAGCAGTCCCCGGGACAGGGGCCTTTTTAACTATGGCTACACCTTC	CASSPRDRGLFNYGYTF
-	TRBV29-1	TRBJ1-1	many	TGCAGCGTTGAAAAGGGGACGAACACTGAAGCTTTCTTT	CSVEKGTNTEAFF
-	TRBV20-1	TRBJ2-6	many	TGCAGTGCTAGTGGGGCCCAGCTGGGGGCCAACGTCCTGACTTTC	CSASGAQLGANVLTF
TRBD1	TRBV29-1	TRBJ2-5	few	TGCAGCGTTGAGGAGGACAGGGGGCCAGAGACCCAGTACTTC	CSVEEDRGPETQYF
TRBD2	TRBV13	TRBJ2-1	-	TGTGCCAGCAGCTTACGGGGGGGCTCGGTGGTAAATGAGCAGTTCTTC	CASSLRGGSVVNEQFF
-	TRBV7-9	TRBJ2-3	many	TGTGCCAGCAGCTTAAGCCCGCGGGACACCCGCACAGATACGCAGTATTTT	CASSLSPRDTRTDTQYF
-	TRBV24-1	TRBJ2-2	-	TGTGCCTCCATGGACAAGAACACCGGGGAGCTGTTTTTT	CASMDKNTGELFF
-	TRBV24-1	TRBJ2-2	-	TGTGCCACCAGTGATTTTCACACCGGGGAGCTGTTTTTT	CATSDFHTGELFF
-	TRBV29-1	TRBJ2-5	many	TGCAGCGTTGAAATCCCCAGAGAAGAGACCCAGTACTTC	CSVEIPREETQYF
-	TRBV27	TRBJ2-3	-	TGTGCCAGCAGTCGCCTTTCGGGGCAGTTCACAGATACGCAGTATTTT	CASSRLSGQFTDTQYF
-	TRBV27	TRBJ2-7	many	TGTGCCAGCAGTTCCCCTCCACAGCAGGCAGGACCATACGAGCAGTACTTC	CASSSPPQQAGPYEQYF
-	TRBV6-5	TRBJ1-2	many	TGTGCCAGCAGTGCAGGGACGGGCTATGGCTACACCTTC	CASSAGTGYGYTF